These 5 T cell receptor beta chains originate from one sample sequenced in a study of blood T cell repertoires in COVID-19. Profiling relied on immunoSEQ multiplex PCR, and the TCRdb table lists in-frame clones only, not all of them. The sample carries 85,000 to 100,000 clones, roughly 81% recorded once. The sequenced material came from peripheral blood. Every receptor here comes from a man older than 75 with COVID-19, enrolled during active disease.

The V call is TRBV10-3, the J call TRBJ2-2, with 10 nucleotides matching TRBD2. V shed 8 bases and J 1 base; nucleotides not matched to a gene: 1. This CDR3 is 14 amino acids long. Germline loops: CDR1 ENHRY, CDR2 SYGVKD. The chain's CDR3 is CAISSGGNTGELFF. The CDR3, as DNA: TGTGCCATCTCTAGCGGGGGGAACACCGGGGAGCTGTTTTTT.

The J gene is TRBJ1-5, the V gene TRBV6-6; D perhaps matches TRBD1 (6 bases). The ends were cut back, 5 bases at V and 1 base at J, with 18 bases in the middle. This CDR3 has 17 amino acids. Germline V gene data show CDR1 as MNHNY and CDR2 as SVGAGI (reference sequence). In DNA, the CDR3 is TGTGCCAGCAGTCCCCGGGGGGCGGGTCGGAGCAATCAGCCCCAGCATTTT. It specifies CASSPRGAGRSNQPQHF.

The rearrangement uses TRBV21-1 and TRBJ2-7; TRBD2 is the table's D call, not checked against the DNA. TRBV21-1 is labeled a pseudogene. The CDR3 totals 16 residues. The CDR3, as DNA: TGTGCCAGCAGCTCCTTATCGAGCGGGGTGGCCTACGAGCAGTACTTC. Protein sequence: CASSSLSSGVAYEQYF.

CDR3 in DNA: TGCGCCAGCAGCTTGGGGGCCGAAGCTAACTATGGCTACACCTTC. Amino acids: CASSLGAEANYGYTF. The chain uses TRBV5-1 and TRBJ1-2; D unclear. Per germline, CDR1 SGHRS and CDR2 YFSETQ. The V and J ends lost 0 bases and 0 bases respectively, with 9 bases between them. The CDR3 runs to 15 residues.

The chain employs TRBV4-1 and TRBJ1-6; D remains ambiguous. Looked up from germline, CDR1 is MGHRA and CDR2 is YSYEKL. Trimming left V 1 base short and J 0 bases short, with 13 bases between. This CDR3 spans 18 amino acids. The CDR3 sequence is CASSQAPAILSYNSPLHF. CDR3 nucleotides: TGCGCCAGCAGCCAAGCCCCAGCGATCCTCTCCTATAATTCACCCCTCCACTTT.